The clone carrying this TCR beta chain was observed a single time. Using immunoSEQ multiplex PCR, the repertoire was profiled, and TCRdb retains in-frame clones only, with some absent. The top ten clones hold around 0.71% of a sample with some 28,000 clones, around nine tenths of them seen once. CDR1 and CDR2 from the germline V gene are SGHNT and YENEEA. The CDR3 contains 15 residues. Trimming cost V 2 bases and J 3 bases, with 10 bases left between them. This specimen comes from a study of T cell changes during pregnancy in multiple sclerosis. The sequences come from CD4+ T cells from peripheral blood mononuclear cells, collected in the first trimester of pregnancy. The TCR was taken from a female donor with multiple sclerosis, enrolled in a pregnancy study. The chain couples TRBV11-3 to TRBJ2-2; D is possibly TRBD1 (5 bases). The CDR3 loop reads CASSLRGLDTGELFF. The CDR3 DNA follows: TGTGCCAGCAGCTTAAGGGGTCTGGACACCGGGGAGCTGTTTTTT.